This entry describes one T cell receptor beta chain. The data derive from a study of cytomegalovirus exposure and HLA in healthy donors. Clones were sequenced by immunoSEQ multiplex PCR, and TCRdb holds only the in-frame ones, with some missing. Of 120,000 to 150,000 clones in the sample, 85% to 90% are singletons; the top ten hold around 3.4%. Losses at the gene ends were 2 bases for V and 4 bases for J; bases not matched to a gene: 4. Looked up from germline, CDR1 is MNHEY and CDR2 is SMNVEV (reference sequence). The CDR3 loop spans 14 amino acids. The chain joins TRBV27 to TRBJ1-2; 7 bases line up with TRBD1. This sequence originates from a woman between 18 and 30 years old in good health and CMV-seropositive. The material sequenced was PBMCs. Written as DNA, the CDR3 is TGTGCCAGCAGTTTAACAGGGGTGAGCTATGGCTACACCTTC. Translating it yields CASSLTGVSYGYTF.